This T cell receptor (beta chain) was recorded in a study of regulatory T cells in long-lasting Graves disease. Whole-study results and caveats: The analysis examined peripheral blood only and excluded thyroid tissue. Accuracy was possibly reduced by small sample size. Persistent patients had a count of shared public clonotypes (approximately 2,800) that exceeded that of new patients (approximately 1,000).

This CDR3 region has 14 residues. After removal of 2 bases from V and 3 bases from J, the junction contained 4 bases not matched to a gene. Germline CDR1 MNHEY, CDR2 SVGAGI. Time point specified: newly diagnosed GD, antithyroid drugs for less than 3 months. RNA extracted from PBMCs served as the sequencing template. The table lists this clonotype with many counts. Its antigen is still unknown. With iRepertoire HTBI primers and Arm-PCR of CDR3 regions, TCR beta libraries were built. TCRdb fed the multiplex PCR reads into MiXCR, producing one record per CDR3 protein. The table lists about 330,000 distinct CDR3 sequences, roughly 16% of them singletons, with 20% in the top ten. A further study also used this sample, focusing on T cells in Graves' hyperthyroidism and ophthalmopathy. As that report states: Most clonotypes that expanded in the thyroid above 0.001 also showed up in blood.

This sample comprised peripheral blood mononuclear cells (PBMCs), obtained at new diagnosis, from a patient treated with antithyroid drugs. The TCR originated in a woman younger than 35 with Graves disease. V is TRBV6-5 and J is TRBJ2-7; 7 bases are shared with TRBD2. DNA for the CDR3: TGTGCCAGCAGTTACCGTCTAGCGGACTACGAGCAGTACTTC. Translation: CASSYRLADYEQYF.